Sequencing of this T cell receptor (beta chain) was carried out in a study of cytomegalovirus exposure and HLA in healthy donors. The primer mix had 60 Vbeta and 13 Jbeta primers. The table came from immunoSEQ multiplex PCR; TCRdb's copy has only in-frame clones and leaves some out. The sample lists approximately 100,000 clones; under 80% were seen once. Points from the study as a whole: Researchers reported from a later analysis that most CMV-associated TCR beta chains appeared HLA-restricted. The study reported that TCR beta sequences accurately predicted HLA-A and HLA-B alleles in most subjects.

Worth noting for this clone: Its antigen is still unknown.

With 1 base clipped from V and 1 base from J, the junction kept 0 bases outside the gene matches. CDR1 is MNHEY, CDR2 SMNVEV, per germline (reference sequence). The CDR3 has 17 residues. The chain carries TRBV27 and TRBJ2-4; 14 nucleotides agree with TRBD2. The sequencing sample was made of PBMCs. The TCR was taken from a woman under 30 in good health and CMV-seropositive. The CDR3 region is CASSLWTSGRAKNIQYF. The CDR3 bases are TGTGCCAGCAGTTTATGGACTAGCGGGAGGGCCAAAAACATTCAGTACTTC.